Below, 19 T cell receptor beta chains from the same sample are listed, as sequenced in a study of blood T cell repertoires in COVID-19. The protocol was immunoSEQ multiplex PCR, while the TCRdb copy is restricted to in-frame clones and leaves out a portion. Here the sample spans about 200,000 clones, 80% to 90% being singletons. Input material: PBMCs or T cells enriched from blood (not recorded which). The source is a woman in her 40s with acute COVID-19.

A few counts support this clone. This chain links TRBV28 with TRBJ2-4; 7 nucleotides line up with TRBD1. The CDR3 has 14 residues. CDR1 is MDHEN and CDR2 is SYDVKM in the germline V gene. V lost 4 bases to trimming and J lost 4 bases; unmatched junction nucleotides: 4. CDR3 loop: CASSSWTGKNIQYF. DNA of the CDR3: TGTGCCAGCAGTTCCTGGACAGGAAAAAACATTCAGTACTTC.

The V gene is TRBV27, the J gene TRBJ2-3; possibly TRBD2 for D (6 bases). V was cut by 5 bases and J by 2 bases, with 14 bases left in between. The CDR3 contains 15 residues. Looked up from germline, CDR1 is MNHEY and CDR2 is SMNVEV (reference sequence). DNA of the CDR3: TGTGCCAGCAGTCCCTACGGGAGAGACACAGATACGCAGTATTTT. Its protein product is CASSPYGRDTDTQYF.

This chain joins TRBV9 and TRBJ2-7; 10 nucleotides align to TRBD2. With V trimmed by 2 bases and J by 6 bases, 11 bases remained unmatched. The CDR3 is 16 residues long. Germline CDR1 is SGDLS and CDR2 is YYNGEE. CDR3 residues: CASSVLPSGRSVEQYF. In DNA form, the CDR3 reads TGTGCCAGCAGCGTCCTCCCTAGCGGGAGATCGGTCGAGCAGTACTTC. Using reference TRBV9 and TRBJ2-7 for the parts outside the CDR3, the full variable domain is DSGVTQTPKHLITATGQRVTLRCSPRSGDLSVYWYQQSLDQGLQFLIQYYNGEERAKGNILERFSAQQFPDLHSELNLSSLELGDSALYFCASSVLPSGRSVEQYFGPGTRLTVT.

Here the CDR3 DNA reads TGTGCCAGCAGTGATCCGACTAGCGGGAGGGAGACCCAGTACTTC. Protein product: CASSDPTSGRETQYF. This chain uses TRBV25-1 with TRBJ2-5, with 13 bases matching TRBD2. Germline loops: CDR1 MGHDK, CDR2 SYGVNS. CDR3 length: 15 residues. V shed 3 bases and J 5 bases; nucleotides not matched to a gene: 3.

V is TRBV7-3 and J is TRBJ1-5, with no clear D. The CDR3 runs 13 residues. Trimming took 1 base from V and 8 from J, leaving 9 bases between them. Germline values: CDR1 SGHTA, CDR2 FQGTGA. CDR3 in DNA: TGTGCCAGCAGCTTAAATGTCCGTGAGCCCCAGCATTTT. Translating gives CASSLNVREPQHF. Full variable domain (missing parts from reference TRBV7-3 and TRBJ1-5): GAGVSQTPSNKVTEKGKYVELRCDPISGHTALYWYRQSLGQGPEFLIYFQGTGAADDSGLPNDRFFAVRPEGSVSTLKIQRTERGDSAVYLCASSLNVREPQHFGDGTRLSIL.

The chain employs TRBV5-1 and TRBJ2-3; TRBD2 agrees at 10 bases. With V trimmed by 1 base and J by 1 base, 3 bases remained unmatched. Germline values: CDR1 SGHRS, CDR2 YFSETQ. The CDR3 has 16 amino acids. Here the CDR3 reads CASSLSLAGGTDTQYF. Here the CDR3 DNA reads TGCGCCAGCAGCTTGTCTCTAGCGGGAGGCACAGATACGCAGTATTTT.

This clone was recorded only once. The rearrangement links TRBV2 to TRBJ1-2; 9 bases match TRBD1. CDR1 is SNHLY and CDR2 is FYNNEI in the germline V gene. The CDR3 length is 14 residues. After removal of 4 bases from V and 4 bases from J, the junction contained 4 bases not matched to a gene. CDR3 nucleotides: TGTGCCAGCAGTGCGACAGGGGGTGGCTATGGCTACACCTTC. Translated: CASSATGGGYGYTF.

CDR3 nucleotides: TGCGCCAGCCCAGGGGGGATAGGCCCAAATACGCAGTATTTT. Amino acids: CASPGGIGPNTQYF. This rearrangement joins TRBV23-1 to TRBJ2-3; maybe TRBD1 (7 bases). TRBV23-1 is assigned to the ORF class and has an uncertain function. CDR3 length equals 14 residues. V was shortened by 8 bases and J by 7 bases, with 19 bases between the two germline ends.

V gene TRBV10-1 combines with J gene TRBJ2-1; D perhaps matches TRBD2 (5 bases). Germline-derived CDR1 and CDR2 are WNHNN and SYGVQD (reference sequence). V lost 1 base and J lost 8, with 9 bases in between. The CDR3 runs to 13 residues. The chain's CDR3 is CASSEFRGYEQFF. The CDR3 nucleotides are TGCGCCAGCAGTGAGTTTCGCGGGTATGAGCAGTTCTTC.

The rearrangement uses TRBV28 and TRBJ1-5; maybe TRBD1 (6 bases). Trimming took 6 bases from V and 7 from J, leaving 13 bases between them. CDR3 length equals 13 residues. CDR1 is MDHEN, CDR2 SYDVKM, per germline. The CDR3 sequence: CASSGQRRQPQHF. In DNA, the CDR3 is TGTGCCAGCAGCGGACAGCGAAGGCAGCCCCAGCATTTT.

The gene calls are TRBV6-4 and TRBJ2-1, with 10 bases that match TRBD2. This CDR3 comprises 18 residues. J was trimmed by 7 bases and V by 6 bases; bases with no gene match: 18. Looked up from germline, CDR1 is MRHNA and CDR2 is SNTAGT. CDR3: CASSGGPVLAGDINEQFF. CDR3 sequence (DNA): TGTGCCAGCAGCGGAGGGCCAGTGCTAGCGGGAGATATTAATGAGCAGTTCTTC.

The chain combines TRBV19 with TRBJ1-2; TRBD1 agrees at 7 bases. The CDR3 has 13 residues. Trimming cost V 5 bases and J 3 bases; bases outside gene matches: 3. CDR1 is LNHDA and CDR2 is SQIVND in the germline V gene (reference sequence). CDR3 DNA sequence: TGTGCCAGTAGTCGGACAGGCTACTATGGCTACACCTTC. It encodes CASSRTGYYGYTF.

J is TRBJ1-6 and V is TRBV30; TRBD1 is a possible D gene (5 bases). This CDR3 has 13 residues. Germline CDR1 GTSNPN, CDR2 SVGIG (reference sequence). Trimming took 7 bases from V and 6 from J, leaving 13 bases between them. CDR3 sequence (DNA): TGTGCCTCGGTAAGGGGTGCTAATTCACCCCTCCACTTT. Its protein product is CASVRGANSPLHF.

The CDR3 region is CASSASPGLAGGPDTQYF. Here the CDR3 DNA reads TGTGCCAGCAGCGCTAGCCCGGGACTAGCGGGAGGTCCAGATACGCAGTATTTT. The chain uses TRBV9 and TRBJ2-3; TRBD2 aligns across 15 bases. Germline-derived CDR1 and CDR2 are SGDLS and YYNGEE. CDR3 length equals 18 residues. With 3 bases clipped from V and 4 bases from J, the junction kept 9 bases outside the gene matches. Drawing the rest from reference TRBV9 and TRBJ2-3, the complete variable domain is DSGVTQTPKHLITATGQRVTLRCSPRSGDLSVYWYQQSLDQGLQFLIQYYNGEERAKGNILERFSAQQFPDLHSELNLSSLELGDSALYFCASSASPGLAGGPDTQYFGPGTRLTVL.

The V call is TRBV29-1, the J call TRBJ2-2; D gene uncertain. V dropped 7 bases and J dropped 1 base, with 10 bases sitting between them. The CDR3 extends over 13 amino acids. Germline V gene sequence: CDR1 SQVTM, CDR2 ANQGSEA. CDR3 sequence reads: CSAERGNTGELFF. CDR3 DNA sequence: TGCAGCGCCGAAAGAGGGAACACCGGGGAGCTGTTTTTT.

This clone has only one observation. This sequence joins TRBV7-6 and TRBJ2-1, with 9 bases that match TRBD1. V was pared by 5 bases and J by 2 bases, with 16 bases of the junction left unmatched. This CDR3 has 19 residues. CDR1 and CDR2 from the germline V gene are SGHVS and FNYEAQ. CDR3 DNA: TGTGCCAGCAGCCTCATCGGGGGCGAAGGGACAGGGCCCTACAATGAGCAGTTCTTC. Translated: CASSLIGGEGTGPYNEQFF.

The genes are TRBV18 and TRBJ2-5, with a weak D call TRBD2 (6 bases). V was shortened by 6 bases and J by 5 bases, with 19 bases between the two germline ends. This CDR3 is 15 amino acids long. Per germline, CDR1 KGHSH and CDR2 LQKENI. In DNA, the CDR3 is TGTGCCAGCTCGGTCGGGACGGTGACTAGTGAGACCCAGTACTTC. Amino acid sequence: CASSVGTVTSETQYF.

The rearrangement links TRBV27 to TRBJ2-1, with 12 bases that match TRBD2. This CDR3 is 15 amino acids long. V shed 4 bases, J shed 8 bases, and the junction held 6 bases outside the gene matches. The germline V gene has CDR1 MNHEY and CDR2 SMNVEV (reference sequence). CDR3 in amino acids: CASSYRTSGVYEQFF. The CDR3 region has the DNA TGTGCCAGCAGTTACCGGACTAGCGGGGTGTATGAGCAGTTCTTC.

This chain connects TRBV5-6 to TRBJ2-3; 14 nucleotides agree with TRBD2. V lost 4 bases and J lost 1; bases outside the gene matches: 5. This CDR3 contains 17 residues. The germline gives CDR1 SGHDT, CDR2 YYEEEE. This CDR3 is CASSGTSGSSGTDTQYF. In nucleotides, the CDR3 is TGTGCCAGCAGCGGGACTAGCGGGAGTTCGGGCACAGATACGCAGTATTTT.